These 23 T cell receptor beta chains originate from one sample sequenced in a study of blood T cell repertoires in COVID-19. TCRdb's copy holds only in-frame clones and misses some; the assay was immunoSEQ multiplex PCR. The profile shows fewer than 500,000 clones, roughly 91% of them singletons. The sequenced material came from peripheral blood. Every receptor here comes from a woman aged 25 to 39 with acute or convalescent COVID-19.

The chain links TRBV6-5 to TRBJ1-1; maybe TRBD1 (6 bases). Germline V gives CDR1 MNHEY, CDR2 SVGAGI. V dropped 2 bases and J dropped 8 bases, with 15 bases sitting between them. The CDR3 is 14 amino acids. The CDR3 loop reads CASSYTVGQGEAFF. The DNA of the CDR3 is TGTGCCAGCAGTTACACTGTGGGACAAGGGGAAGCTTTCTTT.

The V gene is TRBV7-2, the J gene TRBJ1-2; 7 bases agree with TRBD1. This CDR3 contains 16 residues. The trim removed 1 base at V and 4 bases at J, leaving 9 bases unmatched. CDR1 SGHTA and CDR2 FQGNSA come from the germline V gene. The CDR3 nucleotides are TGTGCCAGCAGCTTAGGTGGGACAGACGGCCTCTATGGCTACACCTTC. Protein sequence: CASSLGGTDGLYGYTF.

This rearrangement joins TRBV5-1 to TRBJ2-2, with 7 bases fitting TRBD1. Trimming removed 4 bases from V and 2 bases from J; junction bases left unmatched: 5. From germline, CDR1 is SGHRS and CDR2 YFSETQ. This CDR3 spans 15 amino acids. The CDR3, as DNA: TGCGCCAGCAGCCTTAGACAGGGAAACACCGGGGAGCTGTTTTTT. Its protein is CASSLRQGNTGELFF.

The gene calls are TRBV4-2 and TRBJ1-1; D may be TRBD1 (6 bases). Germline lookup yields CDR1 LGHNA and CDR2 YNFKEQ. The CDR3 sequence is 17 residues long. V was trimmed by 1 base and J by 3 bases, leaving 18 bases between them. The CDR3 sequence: CASSQGGLRGRDTEAFF. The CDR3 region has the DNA TGTGCCAGCAGCCAAGGGGGGCTCAGGGGTCGGGACACTGAAGCTTTCTTT.

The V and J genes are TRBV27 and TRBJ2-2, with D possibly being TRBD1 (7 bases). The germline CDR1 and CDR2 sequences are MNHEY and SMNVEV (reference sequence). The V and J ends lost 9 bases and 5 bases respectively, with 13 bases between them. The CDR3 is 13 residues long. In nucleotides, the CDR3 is TGTGCCAGACAGGGGAGGAAGACCGGGGAGCTGTTTTTT. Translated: CARQGRKTGELFF.

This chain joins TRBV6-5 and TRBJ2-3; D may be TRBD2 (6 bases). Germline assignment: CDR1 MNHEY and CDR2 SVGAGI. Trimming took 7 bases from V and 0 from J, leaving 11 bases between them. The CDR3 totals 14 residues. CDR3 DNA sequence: TGTGCCAGCATCCCGGGGGACAGCACAGATACGCAGTATTTT. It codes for CASIPGDSTDTQYF.

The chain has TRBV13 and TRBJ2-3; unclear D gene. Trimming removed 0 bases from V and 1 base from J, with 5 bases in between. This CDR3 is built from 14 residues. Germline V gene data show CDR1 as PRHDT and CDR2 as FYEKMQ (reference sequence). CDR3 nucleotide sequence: TGTGCCAGCAGCTTAGGTAGTGGCACAGATACGCAGTATTTT. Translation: CASSLGSGTDTQYF.

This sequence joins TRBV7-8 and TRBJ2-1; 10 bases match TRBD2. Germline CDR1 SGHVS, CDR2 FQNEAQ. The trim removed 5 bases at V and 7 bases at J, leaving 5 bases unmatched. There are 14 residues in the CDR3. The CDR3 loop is CASSKLAGYNEQFF. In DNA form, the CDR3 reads TGTGCCAGCAGCAAACTAGCGGGGTATAATGAGCAGTTCTTC.

CDR3 DNA sequence: TGTGCCAGCGGACCGGGACAGAGCGAAGATACGCAGTATTTT. Its translation: CASGPGQSEDTQYF. The rearrangement uses TRBV7-9 and TRBJ2-3, with 7 bases matching TRBD1. This CDR3 is 14 amino acids long. The junction had 10 bases not matched to a gene; V was cut back by 8 bases and J by 5 bases. Germline V gene sequence: CDR1 SEHNR, CDR2 FQNEAQ (reference sequence).

The DNA for the CDR3 is TGTGCCACCAGTGATCCTCAACCCGGGGGGACAGGTAGCCACGAGCAGTACTTC. This encodes CATSDPQPGGTGSHEQYF. The chain recombines TRBV24-1 with TRBJ2-7; D is possibly TRBD1 (8 bases). Germline values: CDR1 KGHDR, CDR2 SFDVKD. The CDR3 totals 18 residues. The V end lost 3 bases, the J end lost 5 bases, and 25 bases lay between the germline ends.

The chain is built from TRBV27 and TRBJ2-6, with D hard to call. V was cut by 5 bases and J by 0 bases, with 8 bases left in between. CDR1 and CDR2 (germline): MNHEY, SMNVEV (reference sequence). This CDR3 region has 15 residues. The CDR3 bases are TGTGCCAGCAGTCGACTGGGCTCTGGGGCCAACGTCCTGACTTTC. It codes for CASSRLGSGANVLTF. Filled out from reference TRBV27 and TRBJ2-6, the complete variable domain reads EAQVTQNPRYLITVTGKKLTVTCSQNMNHEYMSWYRQDPGLGLRQIYYSMNVEVTDKGDVPEGYKVSRKEKRNFPLILESPSPNQTSLYFCASSRLGSGANVLTFGAGSRLTVL.

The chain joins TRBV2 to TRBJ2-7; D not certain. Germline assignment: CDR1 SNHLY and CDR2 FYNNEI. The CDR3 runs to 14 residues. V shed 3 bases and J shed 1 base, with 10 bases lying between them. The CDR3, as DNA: TGTGCCAGCAGTGATTGGTACAGTTCCTACGAGCAGTACTTC. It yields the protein CASSDWYSSYEQYF.

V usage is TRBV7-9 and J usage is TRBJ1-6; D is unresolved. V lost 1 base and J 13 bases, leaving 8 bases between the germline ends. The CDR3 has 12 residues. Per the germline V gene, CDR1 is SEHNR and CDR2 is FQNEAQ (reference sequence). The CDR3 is CASSLDISPLHF. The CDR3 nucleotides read TGTGCCAGCAGCTTAGACATCTCCCCCCTCCACTTT.

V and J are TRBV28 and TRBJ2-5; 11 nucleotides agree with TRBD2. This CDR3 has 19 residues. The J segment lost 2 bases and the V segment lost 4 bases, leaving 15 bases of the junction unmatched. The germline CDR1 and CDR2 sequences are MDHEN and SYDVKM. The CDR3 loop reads CASSSYRWGLAEVQETQYF. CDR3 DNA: TGTGCCAGCAGTTCCTATAGGTGGGGACTAGCGGAGGTTCAAGAGACCCAGTACTTC.

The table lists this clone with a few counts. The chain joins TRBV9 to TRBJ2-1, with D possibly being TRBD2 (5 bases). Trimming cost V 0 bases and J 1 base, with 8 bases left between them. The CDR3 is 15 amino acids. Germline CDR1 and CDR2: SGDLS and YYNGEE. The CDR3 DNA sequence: TGTGCCAGCAGCGTAGATCGGGGTTCCTACAATGAGCAGTTCTTC. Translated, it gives CASSVDRGSYNEQFF.

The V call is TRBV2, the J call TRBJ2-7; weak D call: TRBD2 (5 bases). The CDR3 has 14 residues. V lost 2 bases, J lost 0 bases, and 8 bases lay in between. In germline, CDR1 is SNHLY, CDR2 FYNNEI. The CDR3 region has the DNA TGTGCCAGCAGTGAAACGGGGAGCTCCTACGAGCAGTACTTC. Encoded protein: CASSETGSSYEQYF.

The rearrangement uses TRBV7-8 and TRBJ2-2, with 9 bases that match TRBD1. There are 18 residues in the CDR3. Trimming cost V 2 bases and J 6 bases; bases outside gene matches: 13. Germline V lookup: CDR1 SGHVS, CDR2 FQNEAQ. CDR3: CASSLRTPGTGSAGELFF. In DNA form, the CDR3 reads TGTGCCAGCAGCTTACGGACCCCCGGGACAGGGAGCGCCGGGGAGCTGTTTTTT.

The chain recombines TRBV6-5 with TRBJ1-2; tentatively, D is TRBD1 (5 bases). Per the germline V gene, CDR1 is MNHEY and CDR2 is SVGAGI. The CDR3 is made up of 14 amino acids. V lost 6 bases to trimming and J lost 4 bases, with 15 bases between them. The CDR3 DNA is TGTGCCAGCAGCACGGGGGGGTACGGCTATGGCTACACCTTC. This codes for CASSTGGYGYGYTF.

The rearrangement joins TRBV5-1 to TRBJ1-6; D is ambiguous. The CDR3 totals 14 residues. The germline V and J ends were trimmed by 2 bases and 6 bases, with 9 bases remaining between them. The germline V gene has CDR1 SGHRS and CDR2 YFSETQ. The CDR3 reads CASSFNGLNSPLHF. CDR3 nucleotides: TGCGCCAGCAGCTTTAATGGACTTAATTCACCCCTCCACTTT.

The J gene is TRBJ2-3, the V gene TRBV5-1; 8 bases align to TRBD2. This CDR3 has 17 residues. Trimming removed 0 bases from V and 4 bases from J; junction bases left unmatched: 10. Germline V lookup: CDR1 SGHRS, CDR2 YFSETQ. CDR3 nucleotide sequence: TGCGCCAGCAGCTTGGGGAGCGGCGGGGGGATTGCAGATACGCAGTATTTT. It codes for CASSLGSGGGIADTQYF.

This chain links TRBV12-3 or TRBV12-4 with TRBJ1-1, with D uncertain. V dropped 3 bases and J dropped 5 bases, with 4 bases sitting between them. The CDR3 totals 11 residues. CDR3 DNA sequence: TGTGCCAGCAGTTTTATGACTGAAGCTTTCTTT. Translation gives CASSFMTEAFF.

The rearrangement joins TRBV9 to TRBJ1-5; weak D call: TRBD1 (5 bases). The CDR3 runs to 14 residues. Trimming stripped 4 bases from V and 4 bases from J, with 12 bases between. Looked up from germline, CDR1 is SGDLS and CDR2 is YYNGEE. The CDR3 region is CASSSGSGNQPQHF. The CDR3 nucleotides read TGTGCCAGCAGCTCTGGCTCAGGGAATCAGCCCCAGCATTTT.

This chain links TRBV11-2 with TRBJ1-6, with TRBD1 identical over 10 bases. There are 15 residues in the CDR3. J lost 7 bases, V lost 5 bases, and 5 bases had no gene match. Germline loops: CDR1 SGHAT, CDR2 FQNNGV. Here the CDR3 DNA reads TGTGCCAGCAGCCTCGGGACAGGGGTGAATTCACCCCTCCACTTT. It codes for CASSLGTGVNSPLHF.